This T cell receptor beta chain was found in a study of blood T cell repertoires in COVID-19. Study-level background: The analysed material was cDNA or gDNA that came from T cells, B-cell-depleted T cells, or PBMCs.

In the authors' workflow: Researchers report that nucleated cell counts were estimated from reference gene primer amplification. Libraries were prepared by immunoSEQ multiplex PCR; TCRdb keeps only in-frame clonotypes and omits some of them. The D gene and trimming were derived from the DNA, and the V and J assignments and clone size from that table. The sample yields 200,000 to 250,000 clones, about 85% seen once. With V trimmed by 5 bases and J by 14 bases, 11 bases remained unmatched. Germline-derived CDR1 and CDR2 are MNHEY and SVGAGI. This CDR3 is 14 amino acids long. The sequence was collected from a man aged 25-45 years who had recovered from COVID-19. Sequencing used peripheral blood. The chain combines TRBV6-5 with TRBJ1-6, with 8 nucleotides matching TRBD1. The chain's CDR3 is CASSRTGGVFTLHF. CDR3 nucleotide sequence: TGTGCCAGCAGTAGAACAGGGGGAGTTTTCACCCTCCACTTT.